This entry features one TCR beta chain sequence. Antigen unknown. The sample belongs to a study of cytomegalovirus exposure and HLA in healthy donors. Both 60 Vbeta primers and 13 Jbeta primers went into the PCR. As handled by the study authors: Counted up in a later analysis, unique TCR beta chains came to 65 million to 100 million, with roughly 11 million shared. Using immunoSEQ multiplex PCR, the repertoire was profiled, and TCRdb retains in-frame clones only, with some absent. V and J calls plus clone size are reproduced from that table; the DNA served to infer D and trimming. The sample includes around 300,000 clones, 72% of them seen just once. Study-wide findings and caveats: Later analysis showed TCR association rates varying by HLA locus, highest for DRB1 and lowest for HLA-C.

This receptor was identified in a female donor in good health and CMV-seronegative. Sequencing used PBMCs.

For the CDR3, the DNA is TGTGCCAGCAGGGCAGGGGGAGTACTCTCCTACGAGCAGTACTTC. Protein product: CASRAGGVLSYEQYF. The chain recombines TRBV28 with TRBJ2-7; 7 bases match TRBD1. CDR1 is MDHEN and CDR2 is SYDVKM in the germline V gene. V trimming: 6 bases; J trimming: 0 bases; junction bases outside the gene matches: 8. This CDR3 spans 15 amino acids.